The clone carrying this T cell receptor beta chain was counted once. Its antigen is unknown. These data are taken from a study of Graves' ophthalmopathy and Graves' hyperthyroidism. V dropped 4 bases and J dropped 3 bases, with 7 bases sitting between them. The germline CDR1 and CDR2 sequences are LNHNV and YYDKDF (reference sequence). The CDR3 contains 12 residues. CDR3 regions of TCR beta were amplified from RNA transcripts. In the first round, RT-PCR was carried out with HTBI primers, and a multiplex PCR formed the second round. TCRdb analysed the multiplex PCR reads with MiXCR anew, one entry per CDR3 protein. The data show around 1,000,000 distinct CDR3 sequences, 35% to 40% seen once. Ineligible for inclusion were patients with other autoimmune diseases, uncontrolled infections, pregnancy or lactation. Establishment of the diagnosis relied upon clinical symptoms, serum thyroxine, TRAb, thyroid ultrasound and orbital computed tomography.

Study-wide points: Among thyroid clonotypes expanded above 0.001 frequency, most also appeared in blood.

Sample: peripheral blood or thyroid tissue (not recorded which). The clonotype was recovered from an adult man with Graves' hyperthyroidism. The chain couples TRBV15 to TRBJ2-7; D may be TRBD1 (5 bases). The CDR3 DNA is TGTGCCACCAGCAAAAGGGGCTACGAGCAGTACTTC. It yields the protein CATSKRGYEQYF.